The rows below give T cell receptor beta chains drawn from one sample of a study of T cells after yellow fever vaccination. TCRdb called the 5' RACE reads again in MiXCR, with one record for every CDR3 protein. The sample gives 150,000 to 200,000 distinct CDR3 sequences, about 6% of which show up once; less than 3.5% is in the top ten. Sample: CD4+ T cells sorted from PBMCs, taken on the day of the first yellow fever vaccination. The receptors come from a young man who received the YFV17D yellow fever vaccine. Each CDR3 is given with its conserved first and last residue. D genes are given only for firm matches. A clone size is listed for some rows: how often the clone was seen (once, few, many), or a class if it is expanded.

CDR3 length | J gene | clone size | V gene | D gene | CDR3 DNA | CDR3 protein
14 | TRBJ2-1 | many | TRBV20-1 | TRBD2 | TGCAGTGCTATTCAGCGGGGGTTCTACAATGAGCAGTTCTTC | CSAIQRGFYNEQFF
13 | TRBJ1-2 | . | TRBV6-1 | . | TGTGCCATGAGTCTAACAGGGATCTATGGCTACACCTTC | CAMSLTGIYGYTF
14 | TRBJ2-5 | many | TRBV2 | TRBD2 | TGTGCCAGCAGCGGTAGCGGGGGGGCCGAGACCCAGTACTTC | CASSGSGGAETQYF
15 | TRBJ2-2 | many | TRBV5-1 | . | TGCGCCAGCAGCTTGGCTACAGTGAACACCGGGGAGCTGTTTTTT | CASSLATVNTGELFF
14 | TRBJ1-1 | . | TRBV7-2 | . | TGTGCCAGCAGCTCCCGGGGACAAGCCACTGAAGCTTTCTTT | CASSSRGQATEAFF
13 | TRBJ2-5 | . | TRBV5-6 | TRBD1 | TGTGCCAGCAGCTTGAAACAGGGGGAGACCCAGTACTTC | CASSLKQGETQYF
12 | TRBJ2-5 | . | TRBV11-2 | . | TGTGCCAGCAGCCCAACCCAAGAGACCCAGTACTTC | CASSPTQETQYF
12 | TRBJ2-3 | few | TRBV6-1 | . | TGTGCCAGCAGTGCCCCGGCACGAACGCAGTATTTT | CASSAPARTQYF
15 | TRBJ1-1 | . | TRBV4-1 | . | TGCGCCAGCAGCCAAGATCCAGGGAGGGGCACTGAAGCTTTCTTT | CASSQDPGRGTEAFF
15 | TRBJ2-3 | many | TRBV18 | . | TGTGCCAGCTCACCAGTGAATTACCGTACAGATACGCAGTATTTT | CASSPVNYRTDTQYF
14 | TRBJ2-4 | many | TRBV7-2 | . | TGTGCCAGCAGCTTAGAGGTTGAAGGAAACATTCAGTACTTC | CASSLEVEGNIQYF
14 | TRBJ2-1 | many | TRBV7-9 | . | TGTGCCAGCAGCTTAGATCCAGCGTTCGGTGAGCAGTTCTTC | CASSLDPAFGEQFF
14 | TRBJ1-5 | . | TRBV7-9 | . | TGTGCCAGCAGCTCACGAGGGGAGAATCAGCCCCAGCATTTT | CASSSRGENQPQHF
11 | TRBJ2-5 | many | TRBV6-2/TRBV6-3 | . | TGTGCCAGCAGTTACGCGGAGACCCAGTACTTC | CASSYAETQYF
14 | TRBJ1-5 | many | TRBV4-3 | . | TGCGCCAGCAGCCAAGACAGGGGCAATCAGCCCCAGCATTTT | CASSQDRGNQPQHF
12 | TRBJ1-5 | . | TRBV7-9 | . | TGTGCCAGCAGCTTAGACTATCAGCCCCAGCATTTT | CASSLDYQPQHF
14 | TRBJ2-1 | few | TRBV18 | . | TGTGCCAGCTCTCCTCCCGGGACGCCTAATGAGCAGTTCTTC | CASSPPGTPNEQFF
15 | TRBJ1-4 | many | TRBV29-1 | . | TGCAGCGCTGGGCAAGGGAGTGTGGCTAATGAAAAACTGTTTTTT | CSAGQGSVANEKLFF
15 | TRBJ1-6 | few | TRBV7-8 | . | TGTGCCAGCAGCTCTGGGCTGTTTAATAATTCACCCCTCCACTTT | CASSSGLFNNSPLHF
13 | TRBJ1-1 | many | TRBV7-9 | . | TGTGCCAGCAGCTCAAGCTTTGGGACTGAAGCTTTCTTT | CASSSSFGTEAFF
14 | TRBJ2-3 | many | TRBV5-6 | . | TGTGCCAGCGGGCAGGGAACAAGCACAGATACGCAGTATTTT | CASGQGTSTDTQYF
15 | TRBJ1-1 | few | TRBV5-4 | . | TGTGCCAGCAGCCGTGGGTTCCTGGACAACACTGAAGCTTTCTTT | CASSRGFLDNTEAFF
10 | TRBJ2-5 | . | TRBV2 | . | TGTGCCAGCAGTGAGCTGACCCAGTACTTC | CASSELTQYF
13 | TRBJ2-1 | few | TRBV20-1 | TRBD1 | TGCAGTGCTCTTAGGACAGGGTCCAATGAGCAGTTCTTC | CSALRTGSNEQFF
15 | TRBJ1-6 | few | TRBV5-4 | . | TGTGCCAGCAGCTTGGATGGCAGTCCGGATTCACCCCTCCACTTT | CASSLDGSPDSPLHF
13 | TRBJ1-5 | . | TRBV6-5 | . | TGTGCCAGCAGTCCCGACAGTCATCAGCCCCAGCATTTT | CASSPDSHQPQHF
13 | TRBJ1-2 | . | TRBV28 | . | TGTGCCAGCAATCTACAGCCTAACTATGGCTACACCTTC | CASNLQPNYGYTF
13 | TRBJ2-5 | few | TRBV5-1 | . | TGCGCCAGCAGCGTTGCGGAGCGGGAGACCCAGTACTTC | CASSVAERETQYF
17 | TRBJ2-3 | . | TRBV5-5 | TRBD2 | TGTGCCAGCAGCTTGGGCCCTCAGCGGGGTAGCACAGATACGCAGTATTTT | CASSLGPQRGSTDTQYF
14 | TRBJ2-3 | many | TRBV12-3/TRBV12-4 | . | TGTGCCAGCAGCAGGGACGGACTCACAGATACGCAGTATTTT | CASSRDGLTDTQYF
14 | TRBJ2-3 | many | TRBV7-2 | . | TGTGCCAGCAGCTTAAGTGATCTTGTATATACGCAGTATTTT | CASSLSDLVYTQYF
16 | TRBJ2-5 | few | TRBV4-3 | . | TGCGCCAGCAGCCAAGATTACCGGCAGGGAAGGGAGACCCAGTACTTC | CASSQDYRQGRETQYF
12 | TRBJ2-7 | . | TRBV6-2/TRBV6-3 | . | TGTGCCAGCAGTTGGGGAAGACCTGAGCAGTACTTC | CASSWGRPEQYF
15 | TRBJ2-7 | few | TRBV7-2 | TRBD2 | TGTGCCAGCATTCTCAGCGGGGGGGCCTCCTACGAGCAGTACTTC | CASILSGGASYEQYF
11 | TRBJ2-1 | . | TRBV27 | . | TGTGCCAGCAGTTCTTTGGGGCAGCAGTTCTTC | CASSSLGQQFF
13 | TRBJ2-5 | few | TRBV27 | TRBD1 | TGTGCCACCGCGGACAGGGGCCAAGAGACCCAGTACTTC | CATADRGQETQYF
19 | TRBJ2-6 | . | TRBV20-1 | . | TGCAGTGCTACCCCCGGGGTAGCACAGGTAAACTCTGGGGCCAACGTCCTGACTTTC | CSATPGVAQVNSGANVLTF
16 | TRBJ1-6 | . | TRBV4-3 | TRBD1 | TGCGCCAGCAGCCAAGGAACCGGGACAGACAATTCACCCCTCCACTTT | CASSQGTGTDNSPLHF
16 | TRBJ2-3 | many | TRBV5-1 | TRBD2 | TGCGCCAGCAGCGACGGGACTAGCGGAAGCACAGATACGCAGTATTTT | CASSDGTSGSTDTQYF
12 | TRBJ2-7 | few | TRBV12-3/TRBV12-4 | . | TGTGCCAGCAGTTCCGTTGCCTACGAGCAGTACTTC | CASSSVAYEQYF
13 | TRBJ2-3 | few | TRBV4-3 | . | TGCGCCAGCAGCCCCATCCAGGGGGATACGCAGTATTTT | CASSPIQGDTQYF
13 | TRBJ2-5 | many | TRBV7-2 | . | TGTGCCAGCAGCTTTGGGGTTGCGGAGACCCAGTACTTC | CASSFGVAETQYF
16 | TRBJ2-2 | many | TRBV4-1 | TRBD2 | TGCGCCAGCAGCCAACTCGCGGGGGGTAACACCGGGGAGCTGTTTTTT | CASSQLAGGNTGELFF
15 | TRBJ2-1 | few | TRBV19 | TRBD1 | TGTGCCAGTATCCCACAGGGGGGATCCTACAATGAGCAGTTCTTC | CASIPQGGSYNEQFF
12 | TRBJ1-2 | many | TRBV28 | . | TGTGCCAGCAGTTTCTCAGGGTATGGCTACACCTTC | CASSFSGYGYTF
16 | TRBJ2-1 | many | TRBV4-2 | TRBD1 | TGTGCCAGCAGCCCCCGGTCAGGGGGCAATGGGTATGAGCAGTTCTTC | CASSPRSGGNGYEQFF
15 | TRBJ2-7 | few | TRBV10-3 | . | TGTGCCATCAGTGAGTCCAAGGGGGGGGCCTACGAGCAGTACTTC | CAISESKGGAYEQYF
15 | TRBJ1-2 | many | TRBV4-3 | TRBD1 | TGCGCCAGCAGCCAAGAAGGGACAGCCACCTATGGCTACACCTTC | CASSQEGTATYGYTF
15 | TRBJ1-1 | few | TRBV5-1 | . | TGCGCCAGCAGCTTGGGGCCAGGGGAGAACACTGAAGCTTTCTTT | CASSLGPGENTEAFF
15 | TRBJ2-7 | . | TRBV30 | TRBD1 | TGTGCCTGGAGAGACCGGGACAGGGGCTCCTACGAGCAGTACTTC | CAWRDRDRGSYEQYF
13 | TRBJ2-1 | few | TRBV2 | . | TGTGCCAGCAGTGCTGACGGCTACAATGAGCAGTTCTTC | CASSADGYNEQFF
17 | TRBJ2-5 | few | TRBV6-1 | TRBD2 | TGTGCCAGCAGCTTGGGACTAGCGGGGGGAATTCAAGAGACCCAGTACTTC | CASSLGLAGGIQETQYF
14 | TRBJ2-3 | . | TRBV6-4 | . | TGTGCCAGCTCCCCTGTTATCGGCACAGATACGCAGTATTTT | CASSPVIGTDTQYF